The entry below gives a single T cell receptor beta chain sequence along with its context. Antigen: not known. The data were taken from a study of shared clonotypes between healthy human individuals. The study, taken as a whole, reports: Rarefaction showed sorted-subset sequencing was incomplete despite large depth.

An assay was performed, and its level was deep. Profiled with immunoSEQ multiplex PCR; TCRdb holds only in-frame clones, not every one. Of hundreds of thousands of clones listed, less than 85% were seen once; the top ten hold around 1.6%. Trimming shortened V by 0 bases and J by 2 bases, and 10 bases separated the two germline ends. Germline values: CDR1 MNHEY, CDR2 SVGAGI. The CDR3 extends over 15 amino acids. The J gene is TRBJ1-1, the V gene TRBV6-5; D gene ambiguous. The TCR comes from a woman between 25 and 40 years old in good health. The sample was memory CD4+ T cells sorted from blood. Subset noted: CD45RA-negative fraction. The CDR3: CASSYSIRSNTEAFF. The CDR3 DNA is TGTGCCAGCAGTTACTCGATCAGGAGTAACACTGAAGCTTTCTTT.